The 21 T cell receptor beta chains below all came from one sample that was sequenced in a study of molecular identifiers for immune sequencing clone quantification. A single record per CDR3 protein comes from TCRdb applying MiXCR to the PCR reads. Of 7,500 to 10,000 distinct CDR3 sequences listed, around an eighth are singletons. Sample: naive CD8+ T cells from blood, with Jurkat cell RNA spiked in. Subset denoted: FACS-sorted CD8+CD4-CCR7+CD45RA+ naive T cells. Every receptor here comes from a human donor in good health. Some libraries in this study had Jurkat cell RNA spiked in.

This clonotype was seen a few times. A much larger clone is a single base away; this may be a read error. The chain uses TRBV29-1 and TRBJ2-5; D is unresolved. This CDR3 contains 12 residues. Trimming took 0 bases from V and 7 from J, leaving 9 bases between them. Germline V lookup: CDR1 SQVTM, CDR2 ANQGSEA. The CDR3 bases are TGCAGCGTTGAAGATAACCGAGGGACCCAGTACTTC. Its protein product is CSVEDNRGTQYF.

A few counts support this clonotype. Being one base from a much bigger clone, this may be a read error. The J gene is TRBJ2-7, the V gene TRBV25-1, with unresolved D. There are 13 residues in the CDR3. Per the germline V gene, CDR1 is MGHDK and CDR2 is SYGVNS. Between the trimmed V and J ends, which lost 6 bases and 1 base, there was a span of 10 bases. The CDR3 region is CASREPDSYEQYF. CDR3 bases: TGTGCCAGCAGGGAACCGGATTCCTACGAGCAGTACTTC.

Of note for this clonotype: An end of the junction does not agree with germline; a read error may underlie this. This chain joins TRBV4-1 and TRBJ1-5; 7 bases map to TRBD1. Germline V gives CDR1 MGHRA, CDR2 YSYEKL. This CDR3 contains 15 residues. The CDR3 is CASSLNRGSNLPQHF. CDR3 in DNA: TGCGCCAGCAGTCTAAACAGGGGAAGCAATCTGCCCCAGCATTTT.

The rearrangement uses TRBV6-5 and TRBJ2-3, with D possibly being TRBD2 (5 bases). CDR3 length: 13 amino acids. V was shortened by 6 bases and J by 5 bases, with 12 bases between the two germline ends. CDR1 is MNHEY, CDR2 SVGAGI, per germline. Here the CDR3 reads CASSPITRDTQYF. Here the CDR3 DNA reads TGTGCCAGCAGCCCCATAACTAGAGATACGCAGTATTTT.

This clonotype was detected once. Being one base from a much bigger clone, this may be a read error. V gene TRBV7-9 combines with J gene TRBJ1-2; tentatively, D is TRBD1 (6 bases). Germline values: CDR1 SEHNR, CDR2 FQNEAQ (reference sequence). The V gene lost 10 bases and the J gene lost 8 bases, with 20 bases spanning the gap. CDR3 size: 13 residues. The CDR3 DNA follows: TGTGCCAACACCGTTGCGGGGGCGGAGGGCTACACCTTC. It encodes CANTVAGAEGYTF.

Ten or more counts support this clonotype. V usage is TRBV30 and J usage is TRBJ2-3; 11 bases are shared with TRBD2. Unmatched junction bases numbered 9, after V lost 6 bases and J lost 4 bases. Germline V gene data show CDR1 as GTSNPN and CDR2 as SVGIG (reference sequence). CDR3 size: 15 residues. The CDR3 is CACDLLAGVPDTQYF. The CDR3 bases are TGTGCCTGCGACCTACTAGCGGGAGTCCCAGATACGCAGTATTTT.

A few counts support this clonotype. A much larger clone is a single base away; this may be a read error. The J gene is TRBJ2-7, the V gene TRBV20-1, with D possibly matching TRBD1 (6 bases). Germline lookup yields CDR1 DFQATT and CDR2 SNEGSKA (reference sequence). This CDR3 is built from 14 residues. The CDR3 is CSASSGTNYYGQYF. CDR3 bases: TGCAGTGCTAGTTCCGGGACAAATTACTACGGGCAGTACTTC.

This clonotype is labeled as medium-sized (0.01 to 0.1%). The V gene is TRBV5-6, the J gene TRBJ2-7, with D uncertain. From germline, CDR1 is SGHDT and CDR2 YYEEEE. This CDR3 contains 12 residues. Trimming pared 1 base from V and 6 bases from J, leaving 8 bases between. CDR3 region: CASSLLASEQYF. In DNA form, the CDR3 reads TGTGCCAGCAGCTTGCTTGCGAGCGAGCAGTACTTC. The full variable domain, with the rest looked up from reference TRBV5-6 and TRBJ2-7, is DAGVTQSPTHLIKTRGQQVTLRCSPKSGHDTVSWYQQALGQGPQFIFQYYEEEERQRGNFPDRFSGHQFPNYSSELNVNALLLGDSALYLCASSLLASEQYFGPGTRLTVT.

This clonotype has at least ten counts. This sequence joins TRBV24-1 and TRBJ2-2; D might be TRBD2 (6 bases). The V end lost 9 bases, the J end lost 4 bases, and 11 bases lay between the germline ends. The CDR3 is 13 residues long. Germline V gene lookup returns CDR1 KGHDR and CDR2 SFDVKD. For the CDR3, the DNA is TGTGCCACCTACTCGGGAGTCACCGGGGAGCTGTTTTTT. Residues: CATYSGVTGELFF.

This clonotype is categorized as medium-sized. V usage is TRBV19 and J usage is TRBJ2-1; D is unclear. CDR1 and CDR2 (germline): LNHDA, SQIVND (reference sequence). CDR3 length equals 16 residues. V lost 3 bases, J lost 3 bases, and 15 bases lay in between. Here the CDR3 reads CASSIVSPAIYNEQFF. The CDR3 bases are TGTGCCAGTAGTATTGTGTCCCCAGCGATCTACAATGAGCAGTTCTTC.

A note on this clonotype: The final CDR3 position lacks the conserved phenylalanine or tryptophan, pointing to a likely read error. The genes are TRBV23-1 and TRBJ2-4; D tentatively reads TRBD1 or TRBD2 (5 bases each). TRBV23-1 is noted as an ORF with a role that remains uncertain. CDR3 length equals 16 residues. Deletions cut 4 bases from V and 0 bases from J, with 13 bases between. The CDR3: CASSRGPTRAKNIQYL. DNA of the CDR3: TGCGCCAGCAGTCGGGGACCGACGCGAGCCAAAAACATTCAGTACCTC.

By share of the sample, this clonotype is medium-sized. This chain uses TRBV19 with TRBJ1-6, with D uncertain. V dropped 8 bases and J dropped 4 bases, with 12 bases sitting between them. The CDR3 is 14 amino acids. The germline CDR1 and CDR2 sequences are LNHDA and SQIVND (reference sequence). CDR3 protein: CASGAGTYNSPLHF. The DNA of the CDR3 is TGTGCCAGTGGTGCGGGTACATATAATTCACCCCTCCACTTT. Together with reference TRBV19 and TRBJ1-6, the CDR3 gives the full variable domain: DGGITQSPKYLFRKEGQNVTLSCEQNLNHDAMYWYRQDPGQGLRLIYYSQIVNDFQKGDIAEGYSVSREKKESFPLTVTSAQKNPTAFYLCASGAGTYNSPLHFGNGTRLTVT.

V usage is TRBV7-8 and J usage is TRBJ2-1; possible D gene TRBD2, 6 bases. The germline V gene has CDR1 SGHVS and CDR2 FQNEAQ. The CDR3 has 13 residues. Deletions cut 3 bases from V and 4 bases from J, with 7 bases between. CDR3 nucleotides: TGTGCCAGCAGCTTTGGGGGGTACAATGAGCAGTTCTTC. Its protein product is CASSFGGYNEQFF.

This rearrangement joins TRBV19 to TRBJ1-5; no firm D call. CDR1 is LNHDA, CDR2 SQIVND, per germline (reference sequence). The CDR3 covers 16 residues. V lost 1 base to trimming and J lost 8 bases, with 18 bases between them. CDR3 residues: CASSIGSQTRIKPQHF. In DNA form, the CDR3 reads TGTGCCAGTAGTATAGGGAGCCAGACGAGGATCAAGCCCCAGCATTTT.

Ten or more counts support this clonotype. The V and J genes are TRBV10-1 and TRBJ1-2; D not resolved. This CDR3 comprises 19 residues. V was cut by 6 bases and J by 8 bases, with 34 bases left in between. The germline CDR1 and CDR2 sequences are WNHNN and SYGVQD (reference sequence). The CDR3 DNA is TGCGCCAGCAGGAAGCCCCGCGGATTACACTGTCCCAGCACTAGGGGCTACACCTTC. Its translation: CASRKPRGLHCPSTRGYTF.

The J gene is TRBJ2-7, the V gene TRBV3-1, with TRBD2 as a possible D gene (6 bases). Trimming removed 0 bases at V and 3 bases at J, with 12 bases between. CDR3 length: 15 residues. CDR1 is LGHDT, CDR2 YNNKEL, per germline (reference sequence). The CDR3 DNA reads TGTGCCAGCAGCCAAGATGTTAGCGGATACTACGAGCAGTACTTC. It is translated as CASSQDVSGYYEQYF.

The J gene is TRBJ2-1, the V gene TRBV19; 8 bases are shared with TRBD2. Germline-derived CDR1 and CDR2 are LNHDA and SQIVND (reference sequence). The CDR3 loop spans 19 amino acids. Germline trimming cut 5 bases from V and 5 bases from J; bases unmatched to any gene: 20. CDR3 residues: CASSLVGLRGGRWDNEQFF. CDR3 nucleotide sequence: TGTGCCAGTAGTCTCGTGGGACTCAGAGGCGGGAGGTGGGACAATGAGCAGTTCTTC.

This clonotype appeared a few times. One end of the junction does not line up with germline, which may come from a read error. This sequence joins TRBV19 and TRBJ2-7; 10 nucleotides align to TRBD1. The germline V gene has CDR1 LNHDA and CDR2 SQIVND (reference sequence). CDR3 length: 14 residues. As DNA, the CDR3 is TGTGCCAGTGGACGACAGGGGGCAACCTACGAGCAGTGCTTC. Translation: CASGRQGATYEQCF.

This clonotype is classed as medium-sized (0.01 to 0.1%). J is TRBJ2-7 and V is TRBV28; D perhaps matches TRBD1 (6 bases). Germline V gives CDR1 MDHEN, CDR2 SYDVKM. V shed 6 bases and J shed 3 bases, with 15 bases lying between them. This CDR3 contains 14 residues. In DNA, the CDR3 is TGTGCCAGCAGACCTCCAGGGGTTGTCTACGAGCAGTACTTC. It specifies CASRPPGVVYEQYF.

This clonotype was recorded many times. The V gene is TRBV7-9, the J gene TRBJ1-5, with D unresolved. The V end was cut by 5 bases, the J end by 6 bases, with 14 bases between. The germline CDR1 and CDR2 sequences are SEHNR and FQNEAQ (reference sequence). The CDR3 runs to 14 residues. The DNA for the CDR3 is TGTGCCAGCAGCCCCGGACTATGGGGTCAGCCCCAGCATTTT. Amino acids: CASSPGLWGQPQHF.

Many counts were recorded for this clonotype. This sequence joins TRBV12-3 or TRBV12-4 and TRBJ2-2; maybe TRBD1 (6 bases). V was clipped by 3 bases and J by 4 bases, with 18 bases between them. The CDR3 length is 17 residues. CDR3: CASSFLAGASITGELFF. The CDR3 DNA reads as TGTGCCAGCAGTTTTTTAGCAGGGGCGAGTATCACCGGGGAGCTGTTTTTT.